This T cell receptor (beta chain) was obtained from a study of T cells in Graves' hyperthyroidism and ophthalmopathy. About the study: Peripheral blood samples were taken at initial diagnosis, prior to any treatment. Points from the study as a whole: Before onset, by a median of approximately 5.9 months, the model predicted ophthalmopathy.

Using RNA transcripts as the source, TCR beta CDR3 regions were amplified. The TCR CDR3 was amplified in a first-round RT-PCR using the HTBI primer set. TCRdb re-called the multiplex PCR reads with MiXCR, one entry per CDR3 protein. Counted here are some 600,000 distinct CDR3 sequences, 11% to 15% occurring once; the ten biggest clones make up more than 4.5%. Each diagnosis was grounded in clinical symptoms, serum thyroxine and TRAb, thyroid ultrasound, and orbital computed tomography. Progressors' blood was drawn at hyperthyroidism diagnosis, before ophthalmopathy symptoms. CDR3 length: 15 residues. CDR1 is MGHRA, CDR2 YSYEKL, per germline. Unmatched junction bases numbered 10, after V lost 6 bases and J lost 7 bases. As regards this clonotype: As yet, its antigen is unknown.

The receptor comes from a woman aged 25-40 years with Graves' hyperthyroidism that later progressed to Graves' ophthalmopathy. The gene calls are TRBV4-1 and TRBJ2-2; the match to TRBD2 covers 8 bases. Sample: blood. The CDR3 reads CASRRPGGTSGELFF. The CDR3 nucleotides read TGCGCCAGCAGACGACCGGGAGGGACCAGCGGGGAGCTGTTTTTT.